This entry describes one T cell receptor (beta chain). The sample comes from a study of blood T cell repertoires in COVID-19. Study-level information: In each case, the material was cDNA or gDNA derived from T cells, B-cell-depleted T cells, or PBMCs.

Original methodology: Estimation of nucleated cell counts was performed using reference gene primer amplification. Sequenced by immunoSEQ multiplex PCR; TCRdb stores in-frame clones only, minus some. That table gives V, J and clone size, and the DNA gave D and trimming. The sample carries some 12,000 clones, 92% recorded once. The CDR3 extends over 19 amino acids. The junction had 16 bases not matched to a gene; V was cut back by 2 bases and J by 7 bases. The germline V gene has CDR1 LGHDT and CDR2 YNNKEL (reference sequence). This receptor was identified in a woman aged 70-85 years with active COVID-19. This chain connects TRBV3-1 (or the pseudogene TRBV3-2) to TRBJ1-6, with 8 bases aligning to TRBD1. The sequenced sample consisted of peripheral blood. The CDR3 bases are TGTGCCAGCAGCCAATTACCGGGACAGGTGGAAGCCTCAAATTCACCCCTCCACTTT. It codes for CASSQLPGQVEASNSPLHF.